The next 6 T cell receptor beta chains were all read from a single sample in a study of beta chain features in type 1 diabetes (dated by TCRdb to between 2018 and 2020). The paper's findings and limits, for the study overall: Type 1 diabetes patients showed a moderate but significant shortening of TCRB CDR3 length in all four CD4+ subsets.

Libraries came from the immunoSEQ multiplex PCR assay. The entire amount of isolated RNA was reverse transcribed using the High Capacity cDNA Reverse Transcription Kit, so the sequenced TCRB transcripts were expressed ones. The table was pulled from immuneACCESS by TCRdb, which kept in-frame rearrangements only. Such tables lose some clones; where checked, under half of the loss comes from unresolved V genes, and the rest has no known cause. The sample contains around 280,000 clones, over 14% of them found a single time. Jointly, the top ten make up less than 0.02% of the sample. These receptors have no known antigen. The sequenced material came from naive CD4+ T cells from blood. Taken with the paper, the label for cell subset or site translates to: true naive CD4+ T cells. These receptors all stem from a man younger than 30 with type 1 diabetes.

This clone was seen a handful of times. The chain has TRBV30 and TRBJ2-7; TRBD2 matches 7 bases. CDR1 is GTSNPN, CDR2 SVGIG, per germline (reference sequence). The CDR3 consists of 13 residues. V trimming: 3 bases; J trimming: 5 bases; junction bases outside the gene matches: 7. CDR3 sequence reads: CAWSRVAGNEQYF. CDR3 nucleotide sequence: TGTGCCTGGAGCAGGGTAGCGGGCAACGAGCAGTACTTC. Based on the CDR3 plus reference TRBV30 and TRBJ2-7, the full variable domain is SQTIHQWPATLVQPVGSPLSLECTVEGTSNPNLYWYRQAAGRGLQLLFYSVGIGQISSEVPQNLSASRPQDRQFILSSKKLLLSDSGFYLCAWSRVAGNEQYFGPGTRLTVT.

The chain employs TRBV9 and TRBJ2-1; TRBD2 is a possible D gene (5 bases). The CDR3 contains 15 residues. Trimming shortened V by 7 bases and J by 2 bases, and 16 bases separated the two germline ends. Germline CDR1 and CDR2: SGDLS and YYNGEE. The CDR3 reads CASALAPDAYNEQFF. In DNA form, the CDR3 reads TGTGCCAGCGCCTTAGCGCCGGACGCCTACAATGAGCAGTTCTTC.

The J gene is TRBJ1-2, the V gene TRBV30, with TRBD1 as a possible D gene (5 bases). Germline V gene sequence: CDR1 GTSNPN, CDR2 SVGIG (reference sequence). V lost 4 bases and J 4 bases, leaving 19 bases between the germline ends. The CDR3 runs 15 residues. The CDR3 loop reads CAWKRDGSFLYGYTF. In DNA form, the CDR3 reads TGTGCCTGGAAGAGGGACGGGAGTTTCCTCTATGGCTACACCTTC.

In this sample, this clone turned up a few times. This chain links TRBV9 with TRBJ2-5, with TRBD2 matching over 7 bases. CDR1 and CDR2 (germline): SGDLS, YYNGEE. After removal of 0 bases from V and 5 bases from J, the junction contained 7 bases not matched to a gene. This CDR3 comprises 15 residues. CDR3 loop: CASSVVAGAGETQYF. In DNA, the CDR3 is TGTGCCAGCAGCGTAGTGGCGGGAGCAGGGGAGACCCAGTACTTC.

The CDR3 DNA is TGTGCCAGCAGCTTCCGACAGGGTATCTATTCCGGCTACACCTTC. Encoded protein: CASSFRQGIYSGYTF. The J gene is TRBJ1-2, the V gene TRBV5-4; 7 bases fit TRBD1. Trimming took 2 bases from V and 8 from J; bases not matched to a gene: 12. CDR1 is SGHNT, CDR2 YYREEE, per germline (reference sequence). The CDR3 contains 15 residues.

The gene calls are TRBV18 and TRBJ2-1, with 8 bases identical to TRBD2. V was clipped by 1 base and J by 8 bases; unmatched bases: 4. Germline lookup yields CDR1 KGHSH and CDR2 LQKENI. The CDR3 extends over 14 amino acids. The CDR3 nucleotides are TGTGCCAGCTCACCACGGAGCGGGAGAGATGAGCAGTTCTTC. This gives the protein CASSPRSGRDEQFF.